This TCR beta chain stems from a study of shared clonotypes between healthy human individuals (dated by TCRdb to the early 2020s). Describing the broader study: The cohort included three men and a couple of women between 18 and 49 years of age. Blood TCR repertoires of four to six healthy adults were deeply sequenced to estimate repertoire size and the extent of clonotype sharing between individuals. Between about 0.8 and 9.5 billion PBMCs per donor were obtained by leukapheresis. To increase sequencing depth and limit assay-specific biases, TCR repertoire library preparation and sequencing were carried out by different laboratories using diverse techniques. For each donor, three plates each were used for CD4 naive and CD4 memory, two plates were used for CD8 naive, and one plate was used for CD8 memory.

As encoded in the germline V gene (reference sequence), CDR1 is MNHNY while CDR2 is SVGAGI. The CDR3 runs 14 amino acids, cysteine and phenylalanine included. Only the CDR3 part of the read is kept: 42 bases, read in frame from the first base. V and J are trimmed by 8 bases and 0 bases, and the gene matches miss 7 bases of the junction. Healthy HIV-negative adults with no recently reported acute infections or vaccinations were included as donors. Only Caucasian adults living in Nashville, Tennessee, USA were represented among the donors. CD4+ T cells were enriched by magnetic negative selection, after which naive cells were positively selected on CD45RA and the negative fraction was taken as the memory subset. Blood was obtained by leukapheresis, after which PBMCs were separated by Ficoll-Histopaque density gradient centrifugation and cryopreserved in liquid nitrogen vapor phase. Purity and quantity of every magnetically sorted T cell population were checked by analytical flow cytometry. Genomic DNA was isolated from every sorted fraction and measured by UV absorbance on a Nanodrop 2000c.

To note about this clone: The antigen this receptor binds is unknown. No much larger clone exists at a distance of one base, and base qualities are not known.

Using the deep immunoSEQ assay, TCR CDR3 regions were amplified from genomic DNA by multiplex PCR. For each cell subset, the extracted genomic DNA was distributed evenly across all wells of several immunoSEQ 96-well plates, and each plate served as one replicate. For sorted subsets, 150 to 200 ng genomic DNA, equal to tens of thousands of T cell genomes, was loaded into each replicate PCR. The purified libraries were quantified using a Qubit 3.0 fluorometer, sized with a Bioanalyzer 2100, and then quantified again using the KAPA Library Quantification kit. A separate single-read 150-cycle Illumina NextSeq 550 flow cell was used to sequence each immunoSEQ 96-well plate. Processing in the source paper ran as follows. The immunoSEQ output contained only junctional sequences without quality scores, so filtering could not match that applied to full-length reads. To assign V/J genes and CDR3, sequences were annotated against IMGT germline references using PyIR, a Python wrapper for IgBLAST v1.9. Reads were filtered out if the reads had weak V/J assignments (E-value above 1e-6), no CDR3, stop codons, out-of-frame junctions, or ambiguous translated residues. V3J clonotypes were defined as sequences sharing the same inferred V gene, J gene, and CDR3 amino acid sequence. Percentage overlap between repertoires was calculated by dividing the number of shared unique clonotypes by the size of the smaller repertoire. RTK rarefaction, the Chao1 estimator, and Recon v2.1 estimates of unobserved clonotypes were used to assess repertoire richness. For all TCRbeta clonotypes obtained by the gDNA method from a handful of donors, generation probabilities were computed with OLGA. TCRdb limited this immuneACCESS table to in-frame rearrangements with V and J called. A share of clones is missing; checked studies link under half to unresolved V genes, and the rest is unexplained. From that table come the V and J calls and clone size; the DNA was used to work out D and trimming. Present in this sample are a few million clones, approximately 94% of which were seen just once. The top ten hold over 0.12% of the sample.

What the research found in general, with its limitations: Even with the large sequencing depth, rarefaction of the sorted-subset datasets indicated that sequencing was incomplete. Only blood was sampled, and tissue TCR repertoires likely differ from those in blood. Compared with non-shared clonotypes, clonotypes shared by all four sorted-subset donors had higher generation probabilities. The genetic and exposure-history diversity represented was limited by the small number of donors. Pairwise subsampling led to the expectation that sequencing depth would affect the degree of clonotype sharing among donors. Naive subsets generally had larger estimated clonotype richness than memory subsets. Roughly 5% of naive CD4, 3.5% of naive CD8, roughly 2.4% of memory CD4, and over 0.35% of memory CD8 clonotypes were shared across several donors.

The TCR was taken from a man between 18 and 29 years old in good health. The chain employs TRBV6-6 and TRBJ2-7; 7 bases in between match TRBD1. Sequenced: naive CD4+ T cells sorted from blood. The cell subset or site label for this specimen denotes: CD45RA+ positively selected. The DNA sequence is as follows: TGTGCCAGCCACAGGGGCCCAAGCTCCTACGAGCAGTACTTC. Its translation reads: CASHRGPSSYEQYF.